This is a list of T cell receptor beta chains from one sample in a study of T-cell memory formation after mild COVID-19. MiXCR, run by TCRdb on the 5' RACE reads, gives a single entry per CDR3 protein. The sample lists about 350,000 distinct CDR3 sequences; 20% to 25% were seen once. The sample comprised PBMCs or a T cell subset sorted from them (not recorded which). These receptors all stem from a man younger than 35 who had mild COVID-19 (a few samples of this study predate the infection). Cell type and time point are not known. Both conserved end residues are part of each CDR3.

>TRBV30|TRBJ2-3
CAWSGRGGTDTQYF
>TRBV7-2|TRBJ2-1
CASSLITGSANEQFF
>TRBV11-2|TRBJ2-3
CASSLLAGGYTDTQYF
>TRBV28|TRBJ1-3
CASREGHSGNTIYF
>TRBV7-6|TRBJ1-4
CASSLGGGRAEKLFF
>TRBV5-6|TRBJ2-6
CASSLPRSTGANVLTF
>TRBV7-9|TRBJ2-2
CASSPKPTATGELFF
>TRBV5-4|TRBJ2-3
CASSALAGTGTDTQYF
>TRBV12-3/TRBV12-4|TRBJ1-1
CASIRGTTEAFF
>TRBV10-3|TRBJ2-5
CAISEPNGFQETQYF
>TRBV20-1|TRBJ2-7
CSARDRWRGRSYEQYF
>TRBV7-8|TRBJ1-1
CASGSLFRTALMNTEAFF
>TRBV12-3/TRBV12-4|TRBJ1-6
CASSRTGYNSPLHF
>TRBV27|TRBJ2-3
CASSNTVFGLAGVADTQYF
>TRBV9|TRBJ1-3
CASGLRNTIYF
>TRBV18|TRBJ2-4
CASSPATAKNIQYF
>TRBV12-3/TRBV12-4|TRBJ1-3
CASSLGARGNTIYF
>TRBV27|TRBJ2-7
CASSPSDRATYEQYF
>TRBV20-1|TRBJ1-2
CSGDQGYGYTF
>TRBV20-1|TRBJ2-3
CSARKDGGTDTQYF
>TRBV2|TRBJ2-7
CASTVTTSRSYEQYF
>TRBV19|TRBJ1-4
CASSTGRQEKLFF
>TRBV18|TRBJ1-3
CASSATGTGTGNTIYF
>TRBV30|TRBJ1-5
CAWGQGGAQPQHF
>TRBV12-3/TRBV12-4|TRBJ2-7
CASSLYEQYF
>TRBV29-1|TRBJ2-3
CSVRGLWATDTQYF
>TRBV7-6|TRBJ2-1
CASSSYRQQGANYNEQFF
>TRBV27|TRBJ2-7
CASSPSDRGLWQYF
>TRBV20-1|TRBJ2-1
CSARDPRDNEQFF
>TRBV4-2|TRBJ2-5
CASSIRDYQETQYF
>TRBV27|TRBJ2-5
CASSLTGLETQYF
>TRBV18|TRBJ1-4
CASSPDRAAEKLFF
>TRBV7-3|TRBJ2-3
CASSFRTSGGYTDTQYF
>TRBV6-5|TRBJ2-4
CASSYQDRVGIQYF
>TRBV12-3/TRBV12-4|TRBJ2-5
CASSSNPDRGGETQYF
>TRBV15|TRBJ1-5
CATSRAQGEGDQPQHF
>TRBV5-1|TRBJ2-2
CASSLAGILTITGELFF
>TRBV6-2/TRBV6-3|TRBJ2-5
CASSARLAGEETQYF
>TRBV2|TRBJ2-7
CASRGRFLRYEQYF